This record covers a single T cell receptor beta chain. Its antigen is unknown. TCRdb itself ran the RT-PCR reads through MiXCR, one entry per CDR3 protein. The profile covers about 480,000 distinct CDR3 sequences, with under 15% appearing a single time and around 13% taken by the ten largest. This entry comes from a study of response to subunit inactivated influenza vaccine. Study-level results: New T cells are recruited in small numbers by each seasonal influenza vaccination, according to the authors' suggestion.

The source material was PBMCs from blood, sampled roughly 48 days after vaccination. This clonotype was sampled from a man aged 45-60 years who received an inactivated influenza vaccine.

CDR3 DNA sequence: TGCAGCGTTGAAAAGGTCCAGGGAACGAACACCGGGGAGCTGTTTTTT. This encodes CSVEKVQGTNTGELFF. The chain couples TRBV29-1 to TRBJ2-2, with D perhaps TRBD1 (5 bases). V lost 2 bases, J lost 0 bases, and 13 bases lay in between. The CDR3 covers 16 residues. The germline V gene encodes CDR1 SQVTM and CDR2 ANQGSEA.